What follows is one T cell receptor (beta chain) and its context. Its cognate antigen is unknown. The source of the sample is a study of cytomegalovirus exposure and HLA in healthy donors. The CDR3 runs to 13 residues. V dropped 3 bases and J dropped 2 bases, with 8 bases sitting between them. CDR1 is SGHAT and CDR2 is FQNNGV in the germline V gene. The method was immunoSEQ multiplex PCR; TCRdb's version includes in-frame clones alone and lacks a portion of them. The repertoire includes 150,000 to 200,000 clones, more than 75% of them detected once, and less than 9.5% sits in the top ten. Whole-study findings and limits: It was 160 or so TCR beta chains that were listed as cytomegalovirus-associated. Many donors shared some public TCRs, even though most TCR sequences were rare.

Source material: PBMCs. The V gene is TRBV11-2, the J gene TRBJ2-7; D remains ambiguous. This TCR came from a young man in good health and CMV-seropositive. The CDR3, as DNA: TGTGCCAGCAGCTTTGGACGAGCCTACGAGCAGTACTTC. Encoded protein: CASSFGRAYEQYF.